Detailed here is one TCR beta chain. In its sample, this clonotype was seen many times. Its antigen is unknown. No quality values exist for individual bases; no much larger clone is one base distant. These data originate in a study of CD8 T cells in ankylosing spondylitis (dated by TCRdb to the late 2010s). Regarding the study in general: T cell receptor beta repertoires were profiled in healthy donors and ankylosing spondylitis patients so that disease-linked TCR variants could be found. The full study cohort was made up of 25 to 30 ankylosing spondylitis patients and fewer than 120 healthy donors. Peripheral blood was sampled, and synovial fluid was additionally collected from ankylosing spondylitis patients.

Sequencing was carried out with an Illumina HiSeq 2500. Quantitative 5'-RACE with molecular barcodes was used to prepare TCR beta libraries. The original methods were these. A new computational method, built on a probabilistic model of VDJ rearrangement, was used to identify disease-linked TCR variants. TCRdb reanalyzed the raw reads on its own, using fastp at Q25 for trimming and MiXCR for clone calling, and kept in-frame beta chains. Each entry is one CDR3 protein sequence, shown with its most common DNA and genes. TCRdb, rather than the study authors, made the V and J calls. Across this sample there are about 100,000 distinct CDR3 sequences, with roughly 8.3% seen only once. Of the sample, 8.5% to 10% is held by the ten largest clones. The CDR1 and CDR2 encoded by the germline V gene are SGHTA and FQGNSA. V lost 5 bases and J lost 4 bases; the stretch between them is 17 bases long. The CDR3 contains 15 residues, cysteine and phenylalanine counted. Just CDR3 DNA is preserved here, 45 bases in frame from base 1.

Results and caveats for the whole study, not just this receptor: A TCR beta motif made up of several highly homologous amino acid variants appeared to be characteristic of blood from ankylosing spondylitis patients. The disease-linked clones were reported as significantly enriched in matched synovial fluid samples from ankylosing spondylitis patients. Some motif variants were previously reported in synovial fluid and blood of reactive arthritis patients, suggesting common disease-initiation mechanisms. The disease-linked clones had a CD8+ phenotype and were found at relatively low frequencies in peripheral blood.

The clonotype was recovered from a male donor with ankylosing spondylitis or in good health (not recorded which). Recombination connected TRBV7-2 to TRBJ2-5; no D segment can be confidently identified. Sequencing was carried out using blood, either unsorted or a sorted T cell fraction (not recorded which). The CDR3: CASSETPASGETQYF. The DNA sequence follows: TGTGCCAGCAGCGAAACCCCGGCTAGTGGAGAGACCCAGTACTTC. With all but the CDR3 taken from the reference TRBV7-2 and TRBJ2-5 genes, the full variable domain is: GAGVSQSPSNKVTEKGKDVELRCDPISGHTALYWYRQSLGQGLEFLIYFQGNSAPDKSGLPSDRFSAERTGGSVSTLTIQRTQQEDSAVYLCASSETPASGETQYFGPGTRLLVL.